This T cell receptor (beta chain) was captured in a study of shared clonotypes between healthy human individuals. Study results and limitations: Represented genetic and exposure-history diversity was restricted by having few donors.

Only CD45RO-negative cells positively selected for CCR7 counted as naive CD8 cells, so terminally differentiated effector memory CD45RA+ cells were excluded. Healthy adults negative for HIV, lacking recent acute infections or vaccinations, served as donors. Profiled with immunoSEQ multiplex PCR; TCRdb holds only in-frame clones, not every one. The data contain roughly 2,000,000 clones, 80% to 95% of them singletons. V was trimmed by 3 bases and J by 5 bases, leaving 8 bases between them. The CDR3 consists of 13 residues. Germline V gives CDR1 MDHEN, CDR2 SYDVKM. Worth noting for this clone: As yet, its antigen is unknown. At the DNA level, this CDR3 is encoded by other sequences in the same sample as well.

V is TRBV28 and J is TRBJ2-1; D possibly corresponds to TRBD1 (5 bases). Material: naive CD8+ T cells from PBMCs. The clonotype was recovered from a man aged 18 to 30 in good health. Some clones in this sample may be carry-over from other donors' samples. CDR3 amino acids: CASSLGLDNEQFF. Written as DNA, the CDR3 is TGTGCCAGCAGTTTGGGGCTGGACAATGAGCAGTTCTTC.